This T cell receptor (beta chain) emerged from a study of preoperative IRX-2 immunotherapy in early breast cancer. Clones were read by immunoSEQ multiplex PCR, and TCRdb kept only the in-frame ones, dropping some. The data contain under 20,000 clones, around 81% of them singletons. The V gene lost 6 bases and the J gene lost 4 bases, with 15 bases spanning the gap. Germline lookup yields CDR1 MDHEN and CDR2 SYDVKM. The CDR3 runs to 14 residues. Described treatment: preoperative locoregional IRX-2 cytokine immunotherapy. Samples came from a phase Ib trial of preoperative locoregional IRX-2 cytokine immunotherapy.

The sample was lymph node tissue, taken after IRX-2 immunotherapy. The sequence derives from a human donor with breast cancer. The chain has TRBV28 and TRBJ1-1; D remains ambiguous. CDR3 bases: TGTGCCAGCAGAGGTGTGGGCTCCTTCACTGAAGCTTTCTTT. Protein product: CASRGVGSFTEAFF.